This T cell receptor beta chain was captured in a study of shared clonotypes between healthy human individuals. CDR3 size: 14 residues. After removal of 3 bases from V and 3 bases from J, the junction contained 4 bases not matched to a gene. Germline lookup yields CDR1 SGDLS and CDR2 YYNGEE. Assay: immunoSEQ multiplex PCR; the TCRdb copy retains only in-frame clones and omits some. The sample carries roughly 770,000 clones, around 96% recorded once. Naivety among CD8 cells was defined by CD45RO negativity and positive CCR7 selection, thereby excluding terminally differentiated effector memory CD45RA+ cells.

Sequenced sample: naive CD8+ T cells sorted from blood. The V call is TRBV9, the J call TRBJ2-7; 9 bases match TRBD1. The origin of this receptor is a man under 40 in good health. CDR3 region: CASSAGQGYYEQYF. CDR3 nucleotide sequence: TGTGCCAGCAGCGCGGGACAGGGATACTACGAGCAGTACTTC.